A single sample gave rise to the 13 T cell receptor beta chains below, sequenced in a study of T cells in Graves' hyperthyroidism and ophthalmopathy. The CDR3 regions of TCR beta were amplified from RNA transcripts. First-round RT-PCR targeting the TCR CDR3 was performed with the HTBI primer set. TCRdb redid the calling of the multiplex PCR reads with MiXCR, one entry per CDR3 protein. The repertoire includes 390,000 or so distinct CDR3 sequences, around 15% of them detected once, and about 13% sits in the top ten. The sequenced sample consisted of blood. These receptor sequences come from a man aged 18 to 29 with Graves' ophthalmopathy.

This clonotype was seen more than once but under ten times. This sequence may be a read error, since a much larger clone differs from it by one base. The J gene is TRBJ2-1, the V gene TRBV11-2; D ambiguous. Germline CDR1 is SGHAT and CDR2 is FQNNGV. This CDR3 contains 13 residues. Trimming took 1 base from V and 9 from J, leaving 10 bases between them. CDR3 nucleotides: TGTGCCAGCAGCTTAGGTCCGATCTGTGAGCAGTTCTTC. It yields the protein CASSLGPICEQFF.

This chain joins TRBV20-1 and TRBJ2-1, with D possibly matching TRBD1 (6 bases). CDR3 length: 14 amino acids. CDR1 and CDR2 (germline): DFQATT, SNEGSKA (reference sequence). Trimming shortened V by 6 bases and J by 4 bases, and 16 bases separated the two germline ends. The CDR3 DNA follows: TGCAGTGCCCATACAGGGTCAGTTTACAATGAGCAGTTCTTC. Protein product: CSAHTGSVYNEQFF.

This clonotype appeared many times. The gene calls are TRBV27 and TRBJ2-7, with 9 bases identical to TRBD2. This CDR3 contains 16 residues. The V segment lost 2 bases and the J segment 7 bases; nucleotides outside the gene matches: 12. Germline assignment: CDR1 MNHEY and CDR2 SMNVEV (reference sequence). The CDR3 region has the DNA TGTGCCAGCAGTTTAGCGTCCCTAGCGGGACCCTTAGAGCAGTACTTC. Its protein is CASSLASLAGPLEQYF.

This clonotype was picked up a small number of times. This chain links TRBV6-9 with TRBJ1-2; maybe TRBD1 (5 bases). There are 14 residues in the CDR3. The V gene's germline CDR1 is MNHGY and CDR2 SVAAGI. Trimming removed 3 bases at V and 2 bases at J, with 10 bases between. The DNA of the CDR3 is TGTGCCAGCAGTTACTCTAACAGGAACTATGGCTACACCTTC. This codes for CASSYSNRNYGYTF.

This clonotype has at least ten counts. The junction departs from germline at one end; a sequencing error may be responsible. CDR3 residues: CASSQGVVNSEAFF. The CDR3 region has the DNA TGTGCCAGCAGCCAAGGGGTAGTGAACAGTGAAGCTTTCTTT. The rearrangement links TRBV3-1 to TRBJ1-1; no definite D call. The CDR3 has 14 residues. Per germline, CDR1 LGHDT and CDR2 YNNKEL (reference sequence).

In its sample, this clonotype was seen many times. CDR3 DNA: TGCAGTGCTAGATGGGGGGATAGCAATCAGCCCCAGCATTTT. Residues: CSARWGDSNQPQHF. The genes are TRBV20-1 and TRBJ1-5; D is possibly TRBD1 (5 bases). This CDR3 has 14 residues. The germline gives CDR1 DFQATT, CDR2 SNEGSKA (reference sequence). V shed 2 bases and J shed 0 bases, with 8 bases lying between them.

The chain's CDR3 is CASSLGVGDEQYF. The CDR3 nucleotides read TGTGCCAGCAGCTTGGGCGTTGGGGACGAGCAGTACTTC. The rearrangement uses TRBV7-9 and TRBJ2-7; D unresolved. The CDR3 has 13 amino acids. V lost 3 bases and J 5 bases, leaving 11 bases between the germline ends. CDR1 and CDR2 (germline): SEHNR, FQNEAQ (reference sequence).

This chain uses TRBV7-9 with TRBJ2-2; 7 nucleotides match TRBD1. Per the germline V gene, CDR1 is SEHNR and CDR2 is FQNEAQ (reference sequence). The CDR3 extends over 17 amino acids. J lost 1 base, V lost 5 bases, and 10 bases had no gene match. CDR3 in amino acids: CASSQGRTGGNTGELFF. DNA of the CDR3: TGTGCCAGCAGCCAAGGTCGGACAGGTGGGAACACCGGGGAGCTGTTTTTT.

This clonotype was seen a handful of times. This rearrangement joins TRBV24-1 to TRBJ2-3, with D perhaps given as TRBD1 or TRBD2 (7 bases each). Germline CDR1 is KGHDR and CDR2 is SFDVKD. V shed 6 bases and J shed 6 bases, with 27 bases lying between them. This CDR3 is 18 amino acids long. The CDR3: CATSSPTGEGALSDTQYF. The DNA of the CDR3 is TGTGCCACCAGTTCTCCCACAGGGGAGGGGGCCCTTTCGGATACGCAGTATTTT.

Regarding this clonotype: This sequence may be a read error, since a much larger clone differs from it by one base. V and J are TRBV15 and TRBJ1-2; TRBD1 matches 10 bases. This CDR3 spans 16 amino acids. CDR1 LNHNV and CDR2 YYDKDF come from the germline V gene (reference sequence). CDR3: CATRRATGGLGYGYTF. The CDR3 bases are TGTGCCACCAGAAGAGCGACAGGGGGCTTGGGCTATGGCTACACCTTC.

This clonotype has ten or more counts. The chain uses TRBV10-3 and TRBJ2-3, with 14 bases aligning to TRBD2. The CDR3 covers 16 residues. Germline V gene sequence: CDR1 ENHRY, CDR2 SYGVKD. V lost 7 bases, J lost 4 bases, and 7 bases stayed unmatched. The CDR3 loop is CAITPTSGGAADTQYF. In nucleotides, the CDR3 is TGTGCCATCACCCCGACTAGCGGGGGGGCCGCAGATACGCAGTATTTT.

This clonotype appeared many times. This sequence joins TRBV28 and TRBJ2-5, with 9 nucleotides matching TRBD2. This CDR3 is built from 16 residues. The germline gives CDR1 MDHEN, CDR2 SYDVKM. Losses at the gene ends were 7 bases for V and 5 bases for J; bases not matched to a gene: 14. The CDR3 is CASNPPAGGSLETQYF. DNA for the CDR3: TGTGCCAGCAACCCGCCGGCGGGAGGGTCATTGGAGACCCAGTACTTC.

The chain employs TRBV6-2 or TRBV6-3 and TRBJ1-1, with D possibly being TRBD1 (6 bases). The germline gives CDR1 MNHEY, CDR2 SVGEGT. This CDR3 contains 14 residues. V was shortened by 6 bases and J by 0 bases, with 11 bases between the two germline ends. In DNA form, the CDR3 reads TGTGCCAGCAGGGATCAGGGGCTGAACACTGAAGCTTTCTTT. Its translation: CASRDQGLNTEAFF.